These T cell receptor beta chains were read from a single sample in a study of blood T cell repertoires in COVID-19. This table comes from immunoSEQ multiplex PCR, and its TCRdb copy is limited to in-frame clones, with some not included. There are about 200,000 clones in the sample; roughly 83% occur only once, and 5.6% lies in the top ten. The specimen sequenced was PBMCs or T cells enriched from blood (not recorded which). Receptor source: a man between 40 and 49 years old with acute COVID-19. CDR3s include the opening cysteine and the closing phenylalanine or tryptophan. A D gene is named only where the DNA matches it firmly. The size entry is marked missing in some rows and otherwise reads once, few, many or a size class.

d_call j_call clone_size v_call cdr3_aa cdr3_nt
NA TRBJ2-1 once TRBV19 CASSPGRANNEQFF TGTGCCAGTAGTCCCGGCAGGGCGAACAATGAGCAGTTCTTC
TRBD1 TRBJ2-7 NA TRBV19 CASQNAGQGPYEQYF TGTGCCAGCCAAAATGCGGGACAGGGCCCCTACGAGCAGTACTTC
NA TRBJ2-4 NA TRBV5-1 CASSLEGDRRIQYF TGCGCCAGCAGCTTGGAAGGGGATCGGCGCATTCAGTACTTC
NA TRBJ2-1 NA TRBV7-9 CASSFLEGEQFF TGTGCCAGCAGCTTTCTAGAGGGTGAGCAGTTCTTC
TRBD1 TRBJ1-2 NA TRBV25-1 CASSEMGQGANYGYTF TGTGCCAGCAGTGAAATGGGACAGGGAGCGAACTATGGCTACACCTTC
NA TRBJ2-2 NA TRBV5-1 CASSLTGFDTGELFF TGCGCCAGCAGCTTGACAGGGTTTGACACCGGGGAGCTGTTTTTT
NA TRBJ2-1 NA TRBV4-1 CASSQDRSRSYNEQFF TGCGCCAGCAGCCAAGATAGGAGCAGATCCTACAATGAGCAGTTCTTC
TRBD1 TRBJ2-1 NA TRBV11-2 CASSRGGGTGGARGTYYNEQFF TGTGCCAGCAGTCGAGGAGGTGGGACAGGGGGCGCGAGGGGAACCTACTACAATGAGCAGTTCTTC
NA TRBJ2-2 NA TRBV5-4 CASSLRGGAGTGELFF TGTGCCAGCAGCTTGCGAGGGGGCGCGGGGACCGGGGAGCTGTTTTTT
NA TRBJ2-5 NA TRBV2 CASTANEYQETQYF TGTGCCAGCACTGCCAACGAGTACCAAGAGACCCAGTACTTC
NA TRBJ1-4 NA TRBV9 CASSTNRDPGEKLFF TGTGCCAGCAGCACCAACAGGGATCCGGGTGAAAAACTGTTTTTT
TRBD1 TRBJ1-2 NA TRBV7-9 CASSAQAGQALHNYGYTF TGTGCCAGCAGCGCGCAAGCGGGACAGGCCCTCCATAACTATGGCTACACCTTC
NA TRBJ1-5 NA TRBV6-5 CASSTTVGSNQPQHF TGTGCCAGCAGTACGACCGTCGGGAGCAATCAGCCCCAGCATTTT
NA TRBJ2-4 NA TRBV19 CASRTSHDSENIQYF TGTGCCAGTAGGACGAGCCATGACAGCGAAAACATTCAGTACTTC
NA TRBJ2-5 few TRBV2 CASSRAQETQYF TGTGCCAGCAGTCGCGCCCAAGAGACCCAGTACTTC
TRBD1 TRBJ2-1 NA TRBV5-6 CASNLQGNEQFF TGTGCCAGCAACCTACAGGGGAATGAGCAGTTCTTC
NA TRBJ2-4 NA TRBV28 CASGLRTVAKNIQYF TGTGCCAGCGGGCTTCGAACAGTAGCCAAAAACATTCAGTACTTC
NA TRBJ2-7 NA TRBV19 CASSYRHSYEQYF TGTGCCAGTAGTTACAGGCATTCCTACGAGCAGTACTTC
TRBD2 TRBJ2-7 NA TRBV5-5 CASSEISGTSGYEQYF TGTGCCAGCAGCGAAATTTCCGGGACTAGCGGCTACGAGCAGTACTTC
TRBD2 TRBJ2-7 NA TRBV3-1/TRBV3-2 CASSPSGNSYEQYF TGTGCCAGCAGCCCGAGCGGGAACTCCTACGAGCAGTACTTC
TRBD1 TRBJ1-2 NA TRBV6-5 CASSYTGGGALGYTF TGTGCCAGCAGTTATACAGGGGGGGGCGCCCTAGGCTACACCTTC
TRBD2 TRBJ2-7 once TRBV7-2 CASTPGGGYEQYF TGTGCCAGCACCCCGGGCGGGGGGTACGAGCAGTACTTC
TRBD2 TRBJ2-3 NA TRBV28 CASSRTGTSVKDTQYF TGTGCCAGCAGCCGAACCGGGACTAGCGTAAAGGATACGCAGTATTTT
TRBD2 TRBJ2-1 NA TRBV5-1 CASSSGLAGAEQFF TGCGCCAGCAGCTCGGGACTAGCGGGAGCTGAGCAGTTCTTC
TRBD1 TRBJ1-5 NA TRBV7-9 CASSYRGSNQPQHF TGTGCCAGCAGCTACAGGGGGAGCAATCAGCCCCAGCATTTT
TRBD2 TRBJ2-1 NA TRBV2 CASKTRPGGLNEQFF TGTGCCAGCAAAACCCGGCCGGGAGGGCTGAATGAGCAGTTCTTC
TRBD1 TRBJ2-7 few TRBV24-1 CATSDRDSYEQYF TGTGCCACCAGTGATCGGGACAGCTACGAGCAGTACTTC